One and the same sample provided the 29 T cell receptor beta chains below, sequenced in a study of blood T cell repertoires in COVID-19. The method was immunoSEQ multiplex PCR; TCRdb's version includes in-frame clones alone and lacks a portion of them. This table holds about 260,000 clones, 75% to 90% found once. Source material: PBMCs or T cells enriched from blood (not recorded which). The receptors originated from a woman in her twenties or thirties with acute COVID-19.

The chain carries TRBV13 and TRBJ2-1; TRBD2 agrees at 7 bases. From germline, CDR1 is PRHDT and CDR2 FYEKMQ (reference sequence). There are 15 residues in the CDR3. V trimming: 8 bases; J trimming: 8 bases; junction bases outside the gene matches: 15. CDR3 nucleotide sequence: TGTGCCAGCTCTGGAAGTGGCGGGAGTAGGTATGAGCAGTTCTTC. This sequence encodes CASSGSGGSRYEQFF.

V gene TRBV12-3 or TRBV12-4 combines with J gene TRBJ1-4; TRBD1 is a possible D gene (5 bases). With 6 bases removed from V and 8 bases from J, the gap between germline ends came to 13 bases. The length of the CDR3 is 13 residues. Here the CDR3 reads CASRRTMREKLFF. CDR3 nucleotides: TGTGCCAGCAGACGGACAATGCGGGAAAAACTGTTTTTT.

This chain connects TRBV19 to TRBJ2-7, with TRBD1 identical over 11 bases. V was pared by 5 bases and J by 7 bases, with 10 bases of the junction left unmatched. Germline V gene sequence: CDR1 LNHDA, CDR2 SQIVND (reference sequence). The CDR3 totals 15 residues. The CDR3 sequence is CASSDPGQGVYEQYF. CDR3 in DNA: TGTGCCAGTAGTGACCCGGGACAGGGGGTTTATGAGCAGTACTTC.

The genes are TRBV2 and TRBJ1-3; maybe TRBD1 (6 bases). Trimming removed 5 bases at V and 0 bases at J, with 11 bases between. This CDR3 region has 15 residues. The germline V gene has CDR1 SNHLY and CDR2 FYNNEI. The CDR3 DNA is TGTGCCAGCAGTTTACAGGGTTTCTCTGGAAACACCATATATTTT. Protein sequence: CASSLQGFSGNTIYF.

This rearrangement joins TRBV5-1 to TRBJ2-3, with 8 bases fitting TRBD2. CDR1 SGHRS and CDR2 YFSETQ come from the germline V gene. V lost 4 bases to trimming and J lost 2 bases; unmatched junction nucleotides: 9. The CDR3 consists of 16 residues. The CDR3 nucleotides are TGCGCCAGCAGCCCCGGGATTAGCGGGGACACAGATACGCAGTATTTT. It translates to CASSPGISGDTDTQYF.

CDR3 in amino acids: CASSSSWGGNQPQHF. CDR3 nucleotides: TGTGCCAGCAGCTCCTCCTGGGGGGGCAATCAGCCCCAGCATTTT. The V call is TRBV5-6, the J call TRBJ1-5, with D possibly being TRBD1 (5 bases). Per the germline V gene, CDR1 is SGHDT and CDR2 is YYEEEE. Trimming shortened V by 3 bases and J by 2 bases, and 12 bases separated the two germline ends. The CDR3 contains 15 residues.

This clone showed up many times. This chain uses TRBV28 with TRBJ1-3; no firm D call. This CDR3 is 14 amino acids long. The V end was cut by 2 bases, the J end by 2 bases, with 7 bases between. Per the germline V gene, CDR1 is MDHEN and CDR2 is SYDVKM. CDR3 in DNA: TGTGCCAGCAGTTTAGCGATGCCTGGAAACACCATATATTTT. The encoded protein is CASSLAMPGNTIYF.

V is TRBV5-1 and J is TRBJ2-7, with D possibly matching TRBD1 (7 bases). The V end lost 4 bases, the J end lost 10 bases, and 33 bases lay between the germline ends. This CDR3 spans 18 amino acids. The germline CDR1 and CDR2 sequences are SGHRS and YFSETQ. CDR3 nucleotides: TGCGCCAGCAGCGTCGACAGTACCGGGACAGCGGGTTTTGAGGCCCAGTACTTC. Its protein product is CASSVDSTGTAGFEAQYF. The complete variable domain, with remaining parts taken from reference TRBV5-1 and TRBJ2-7, reads KAGVTQTPRYLIKTRGQQVTLSCSPISGHRSVSWYQQTPGQGLQFLFEYFSETQRNKGNFPGRFSGRQFSNSRSEMNVSTLELGDSALYLCASSVDSTGTAGFEAQYFGPGTRLTVT.

V usage is TRBV2 and J usage is TRBJ2-3, with TRBD2 matching 12 bases. Germline V gene lookup returns CDR1 SNHLY and CDR2 FYNNEI. The junction had 9 bases not matched to a gene; V was cut back by 11 bases and J by 0 bases. The CDR3 runs 16 residues. The CDR3 bases are TGTGCCGGAGGGACTAGCGGGCCCCGTAGCACAGATACGCAGTATTTT. Amino acid sequence: CAGGTSGPRSTDTQYF.

The chain employs TRBV10-1 and TRBJ2-1; 9 bases agree with TRBD2. The CDR3 is 14 amino acids. V was clipped by 3 bases and J by 4 bases; unmatched bases: 1. The germline CDR1 and CDR2 sequences are WNHNN and SYGVQD (reference sequence). In nucleotides, the CDR3 is TGCGCCAGCAGTGAAGGACTAGCGTACAATGAGCAGTTCTTC. Encoded protein: CASSEGLAYNEQFF.

The chain uses TRBV30 and TRBJ1-3, with a tentative D call TRBD1 (5 bases). The ends were cut back, 5 bases at V and 2 bases at J, with 16 bases in the middle. The CDR3 sequence is 15 residues long. Germline-derived CDR1 and CDR2 are GTSNPN and SVGIG (reference sequence). In nucleotides, the CDR3 is TGTGCCTGGGGACTTGCAGGGTCCCCTGGAAACACCATATATTTT. It translates to CAWGLAGSPGNTIYF.

The rearrangement uses TRBV5-1 and TRBJ2-3, with a weak D call TRBD2 (5 bases). The CDR3 totals 16 residues. The germline V gene has CDR1 SGHRS and CDR2 YFSETQ. V lost 4 bases and J 4 bases, leaving 19 bases between the germline ends. The CDR3 DNA is TGCGCCAGCAGCGGTAAGGGAGAGCAGTACTCAGATACGCAGTATTTT. Protein product: CASSGKGEQYSDTQYF.

The chain recombines TRBV6-1 with TRBJ2-2, with 7 positions matching TRBD2. The V gene's germline CDR1 is MNHNS and CDR2 SASEGT. The CDR3 is 16 amino acids. With 2 bases clipped from V and 7 bases from J, the junction kept 10 bases outside the gene matches. CDR3 loop: CASSERVGGPVGELFF. The CDR3 region has the DNA TGTGCCAGCAGTGAACGGGTGGGAGGGCCGGTCGGGGAGCTGTTTTTT.

The rearrangement joins TRBV15 to TRBJ2-1; 9 nucleotides line up with TRBD1. This CDR3 region has 17 residues. Looked up from germline, CDR1 is LNHNV and CDR2 is YYDKDF (reference sequence). V dropped 1 base and J dropped 5; count of bases not matched to a gene: 9. CDR3 DNA sequence: TGTGCCACCAGCAGAGGACATACAGGGGGCGGACACAATGAGCAGTTCTTC. It encodes CATSRGHTGGGHNEQFF.

This chain uses TRBV23-1 with TRBJ2-1; 11 bases are a match to TRBD2. TRBV23-1 is designated an ORF whose function remains uncertain. The CDR3 length is 16 residues. Trimming removed 6 bases from V and 5 bases from J; junction bases left unmatched: 9. CDR3 DNA sequence: TGCGCCAGCAGACCTAAGGGACTAGCGGAGAACAATGAGCAGTTCTTC. Encoded protein: CASRPKGLAENNEQFF.

J is TRBJ2-3 and V is TRBV4-1, with 11 bases fitting TRBD2. V shed 0 bases, J shed 13 bases, and the junction held 3 bases outside the gene matches. The CDR3 spans 13 residues. CDR1 is MGHRA, CDR2 YSYEKL, per germline. The CDR3 DNA is TGCGCCAGCAGCCAAGAACTAGCGGGAGTCGAGTATTTT. As protein: CASSQELAGVEYF.

The chain recombines TRBV7-2 with TRBJ2-1, with no clear D. V lost 1 base, J lost 8 bases, and 6 bases lay in between. The CDR3 is made up of 12 amino acids. Looked up from germline, CDR1 is SGHTA and CDR2 is FQGNSA. The CDR3 spells CASSLVFDEQFF. The CDR3, as DNA: TGTGCCAGCAGCTTAGTGTTCGATGAGCAGTTCTTC.

V gene TRBV13 combines with J gene TRBJ2-1, with D possibly matching TRBD1 (5 bases). Germline CDR1 reads PRHDT; CDR2 reads FYEKMQ (reference sequence). The CDR3 has 17 residues. V gave up 0 bases and J gave up 0 bases, with 12 bases separating them. The CDR3 DNA sequence: TGTGCCAGCAGCTTAGGTCCAGGGAAAGCCTCCTACAATGAGCAGTTCTTC. Protein sequence: CASSLGPGKASYNEQFF.

About this clone: Other nucleotide sequences from this sample produce the same CDR3. The chain is built from TRBV30 and TRBJ1-6; unclear D gene. The germline CDR1 and CDR2 sequences are GTSNPN and SVGIG (reference sequence). Trimming stripped 1 base from V and 4 bases from J, with 11 bases between. This CDR3 region has 15 residues. This CDR3 reads CAWSGRTAYNSPLHF. CDR3 sequence (DNA): TGTGCCTGGAGTGGGAGGACCGCTTATAATTCACCCCTCCACTTT.

The chain uses TRBV27 and TRBJ1-5; weak D call: TRBD1 (5 bases). CDR1 is MNHEY and CDR2 is SMNVEV in the germline V gene (reference sequence). V dropped 6 bases and J dropped 0 bases, with 12 bases sitting between them. The CDR3 is 15 residues long. This chain's CDR3 is CASRWAGNSNQPQHF. The DNA for the CDR3 is TGTGCCAGCAGGTGGGCAGGGAATAGCAATCAGCCCCAGCATTTT.

The gene calls are TRBV5-1 and TRBJ1-6; TRBD1 is a possible D gene (5 bases). Germline V gene sequence: CDR1 SGHRS, CDR2 YFSETQ. With 1 base removed from V and 7 bases from J, the gap between germline ends came to 12 bases. The length of the CDR3 is 15 residues. The CDR3 DNA is TGCGCCAGCAGCTTGAACGGGGAGGGGAATTCACCCCTCCACTTT. It is translated as CASSLNGEGNSPLHF. Full variable domain (outside the CDR3, taken from reference TRBV5-1 and TRBJ1-6): KAGVTQTPRYLIKTRGQQVTLSCSPISGHRSVSWYQQTPGQGLQFLFEYFSETQRNKGNFPGRFSGRQFSNSRSEMNVSTLELGDSALYLCASSLNGEGNSPLHFGNGTRLTVT.

This sequence joins TRBV7-9 and TRBJ2-7, with D possibly being TRBD2 (5 bases). Germline values: CDR1 SEHNR, CDR2 FQNEAQ (reference sequence). V lost 5 bases and J lost 0, with 20 bases in between. The CDR3 contains 17 residues. CDR3 sequence reads: CASSPFIWRVYSYEQYF. The DNA of the CDR3 is TGTGCCAGCAGCCCTTTCATATGGCGGGTCTACTCCTACGAGCAGTACTTC.

The gene calls are TRBV5-1 and TRBJ2-1; D is perhaps TRBD2 (6 bases). V shed 3 bases and J shed 3 bases, with 10 bases lying between them. The CDR3 extends over 14 amino acids. Germline V gene sequence: CDR1 SGHRS, CDR2 YFSETQ. CDR3 protein: CASSSREYYNEQFF. As DNA, the CDR3 is TGCGCCAGCAGCTCTCGGGAGTACTACAATGAGCAGTTCTTC.

This chain links TRBV5-1 with TRBJ2-2; 10 bases align to TRBD2. In germline, CDR1 is SGHRS, CDR2 YFSETQ. This CDR3 region has 16 residues. J was trimmed by 5 bases and V by 1 base; bases with no gene match: 5. The CDR3 here is CASSLRTSGGTGELFF. CDR3 coding DNA: TGCGCCAGCAGCTTGCGGACTAGCGGAGGAACCGGGGAGCTGTTTTTT.

V is TRBV4-3 and J is TRBJ1-1, with D possibly matching TRBD1 (6 bases). The V and J ends lost 0 bases and 1 base respectively, with 15 bases between them. The length of the CDR3 is 17 residues. CDR1 LGHNA and CDR2 YSLEER come from the germline V gene. CDR3 sequence reads: CASSQDKGVKSNTEAFF. CDR3 in DNA: TGCGCCAGCAGCCAAGATAAGGGGGTGAAGTCGAACACTGAAGCTTTCTTT.

The rearrangement links TRBV5-5 to TRBJ2-1; the match to TRBD1 covers 10 bases. The CDR3 is made up of 14 amino acids. V lost 0 bases and J lost 9; bases outside the gene matches: 3. The germline CDR1 and CDR2 sequences are SGHKS and YYEKEE (reference sequence). CDR3 sequence (DNA): TGTGCCAGCAGCTTGGGACAGGGGGCCGCTGAGCAGTTCTTC. This sequence encodes CASSLGQGAAEQFF.

With respect to this clone: Other nucleotide sequences in the sample specify the same CDR3. The gene calls are TRBV3-1 (or the pseudogene TRBV3-2) and TRBJ2-7; 13 bases match TRBD2. Losses at the gene ends were 3 bases for V and 4 bases for J; bases not matched to a gene: 0. CDR1 LGHDT and CDR2 YNNKEL come from the germline V gene (reference sequence). The CDR3 has 14 amino acids. CDR3 bases: TGTGCCAGCAGCCAGACTAGCGGGAGGTACGAGCAGTACTTC. Its translation: CASSQTSGRYEQYF.

J is TRBJ2-3 and V is TRBV6-5; TRBD2 might be the D (5 bases). Germline loops: CDR1 MNHEY, CDR2 SVGAGI. The CDR3 consists of 13 residues. V dropped 8 bases and J dropped 6 bases, with 15 bases sitting between them. For the CDR3, the DNA is TGTGCCAGCCGACCGGCTAGCTACGATACGCAGTATTTT. Amino acid sequence: CASRPASYDTQYF.

This clone was seen just once. CDR3 amino acids: CASSVDQGFGTEAFF. In DNA, the CDR3 is TGTGCCAGCAGCGTAGATCAGGGATTTGGGACTGAAGCTTTCTTT. The rearrangement links TRBV9 to TRBJ1-1; tentatively, D is TRBD1 (5 bases). Trimming removed 0 bases at V and 5 bases at J, with 14 bases between. Germline V lookup: CDR1 SGDLS, CDR2 YYNGEE. The CDR3 length is 15 residues.